Sequencing of this T cell receptor beta chain was carried out in a study of T cell responses to AZD1222 COVID-19 vaccine. Sequencing used immunoSEQ multiplex PCR; TCRdb keeps in-frame clones, though not all of them. This sample has approximately 99,000 clones, with approximately 90% found just once. The J segment lost 1 base and the V segment lost 4 bases, leaving 6 bases of the junction unmatched. The germline CDR1 and CDR2 sequences are KGHSH and LQKENI. CDR3 length: 16 amino acids. The chain uses TRBV18 and TRBJ2-3; 9 bases agree with TRBD2. The receptor's source is an adult in good health. This material consisted of peripheral blood, taken on day 0 of AZD1222 vaccination. The CDR3 reads CASSLVQREGTDTQYF. In nucleotides, the CDR3 is TGTGCCAGCTCACTCGTCCAGCGGGAGGGCACAGATACGCAGTATTTT.